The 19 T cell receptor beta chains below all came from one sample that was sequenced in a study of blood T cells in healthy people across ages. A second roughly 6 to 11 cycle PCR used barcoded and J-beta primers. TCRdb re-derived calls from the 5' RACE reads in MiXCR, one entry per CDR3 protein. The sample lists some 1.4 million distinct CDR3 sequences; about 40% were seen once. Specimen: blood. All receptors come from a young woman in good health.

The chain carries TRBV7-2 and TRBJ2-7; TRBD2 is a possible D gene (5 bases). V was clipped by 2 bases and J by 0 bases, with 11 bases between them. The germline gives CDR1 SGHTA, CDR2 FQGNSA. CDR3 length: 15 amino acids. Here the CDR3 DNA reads TGTGCCAGCAGCTTATTTCCGGGGTCCTCCTACGAGCAGTACTTC. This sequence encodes CASSLFPGSSYEQYF. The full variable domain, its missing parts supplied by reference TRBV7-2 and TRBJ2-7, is GAGVSQSPSNKVTEKGKDVELRCDPISGHTALYWYRQSLGQGLEFLIYFQGNSAPDKSGLPSDRFSAERTGGSVSTLTIQRTQQEDSAVYLCASSLFPGSSYEQYFGPGTRLTVT.

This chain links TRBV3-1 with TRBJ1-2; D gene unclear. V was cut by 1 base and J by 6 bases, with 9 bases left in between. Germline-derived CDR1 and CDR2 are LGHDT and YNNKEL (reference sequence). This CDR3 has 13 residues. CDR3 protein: CASSQGLNHGYTF. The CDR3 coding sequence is TGTGCCAGCAGCCAAGGACTGAACCATGGCTACACCTTC.

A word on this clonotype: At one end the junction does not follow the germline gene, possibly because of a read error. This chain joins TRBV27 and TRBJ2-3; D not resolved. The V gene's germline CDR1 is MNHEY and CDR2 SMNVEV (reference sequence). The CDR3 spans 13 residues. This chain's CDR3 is CASSVSSLDTQYF. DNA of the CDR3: TGTGCCAGCAGTGTATCGAGCTTAGATACGCAGTATTTT.

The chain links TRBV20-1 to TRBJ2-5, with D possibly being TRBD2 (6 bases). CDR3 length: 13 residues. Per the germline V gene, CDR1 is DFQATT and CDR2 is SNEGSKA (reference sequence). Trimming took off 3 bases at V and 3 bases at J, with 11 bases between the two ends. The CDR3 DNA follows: TGCAGTGCTAGGTGGGGGGAGGAAGAGACCCAGTACTTC. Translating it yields CSARWGEEETQYF.

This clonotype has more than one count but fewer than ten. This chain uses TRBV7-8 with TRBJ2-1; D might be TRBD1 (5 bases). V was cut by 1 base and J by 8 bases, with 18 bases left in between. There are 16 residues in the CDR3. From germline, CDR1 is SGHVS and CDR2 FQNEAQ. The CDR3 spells CASSLGVGQGTDEQFF. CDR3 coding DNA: TGTGCCAGCAGCTTAGGTGTAGGCCAGGGCACCGATGAGCAGTTCTTC.

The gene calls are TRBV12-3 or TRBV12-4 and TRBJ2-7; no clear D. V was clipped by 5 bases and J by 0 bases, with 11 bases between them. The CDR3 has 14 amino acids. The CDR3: CASSDPPNSYEQYF. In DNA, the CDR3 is TGTGCCAGCAGTGACCCCCCGAACTCCTACGAGCAGTACTTC.

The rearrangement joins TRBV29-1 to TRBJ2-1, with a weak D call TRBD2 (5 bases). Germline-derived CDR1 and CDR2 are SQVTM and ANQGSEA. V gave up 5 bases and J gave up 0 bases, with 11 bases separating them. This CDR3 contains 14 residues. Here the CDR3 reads CSVSGINSYNEQFF. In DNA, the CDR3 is TGCAGCGTTTCCGGGATTAACTCCTACAATGAGCAGTTCTTC.

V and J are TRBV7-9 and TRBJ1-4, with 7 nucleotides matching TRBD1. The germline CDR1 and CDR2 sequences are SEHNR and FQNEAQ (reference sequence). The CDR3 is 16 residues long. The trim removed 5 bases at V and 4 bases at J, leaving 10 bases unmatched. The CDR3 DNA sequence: TGTGCCAGCAGCCCCAACACAGGGGCGTATAATGAAAAACTGTTTTTT. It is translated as CASSPNTGAYNEKLFF.

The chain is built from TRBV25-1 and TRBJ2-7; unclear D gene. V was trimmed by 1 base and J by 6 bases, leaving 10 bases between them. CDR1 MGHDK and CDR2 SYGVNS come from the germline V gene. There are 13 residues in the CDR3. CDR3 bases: TGTGCCAGCAGTGAATTAGGTACAGCCGAGCAGTACTTC. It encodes CASSELGTAEQYF.

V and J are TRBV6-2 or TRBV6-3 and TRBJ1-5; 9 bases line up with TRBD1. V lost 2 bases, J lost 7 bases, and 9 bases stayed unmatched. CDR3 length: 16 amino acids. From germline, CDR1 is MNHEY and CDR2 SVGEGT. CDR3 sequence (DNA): TGTGCCAGCAGTTACACTCCGGGACAGGGAACACAGCCCCAGCATTTT. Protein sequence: CASSYTPGQGTQPQHF.

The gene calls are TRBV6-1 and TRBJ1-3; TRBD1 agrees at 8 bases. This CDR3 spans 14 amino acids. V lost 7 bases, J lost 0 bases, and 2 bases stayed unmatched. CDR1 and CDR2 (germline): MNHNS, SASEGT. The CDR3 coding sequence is TGTGCCAGCACCACAGGGGGCTCTGGAAACACCATATATTTT. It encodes CASTTGGSGNTIYF.

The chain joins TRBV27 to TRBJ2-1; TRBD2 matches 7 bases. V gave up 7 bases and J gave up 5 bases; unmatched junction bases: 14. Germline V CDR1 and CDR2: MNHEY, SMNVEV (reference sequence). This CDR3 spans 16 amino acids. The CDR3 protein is CASTLLGGTNNNEQFF. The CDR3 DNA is TGTGCCAGCACCCTCCTGGGGGGGACCAATAACAATGAGCAGTTCTTC.

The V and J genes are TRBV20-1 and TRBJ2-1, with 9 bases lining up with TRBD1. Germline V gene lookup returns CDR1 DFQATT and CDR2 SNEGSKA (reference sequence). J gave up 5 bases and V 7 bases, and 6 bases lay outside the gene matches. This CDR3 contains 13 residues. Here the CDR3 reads CSGTGQGNNEQFF. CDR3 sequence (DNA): TGCAGTGGGACGGGACAGGGAAACAATGAGCAGTTCTTC.

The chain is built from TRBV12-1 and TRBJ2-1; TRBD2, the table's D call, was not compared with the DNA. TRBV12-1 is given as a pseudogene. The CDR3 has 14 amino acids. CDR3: CASSPGLEGGEQFF. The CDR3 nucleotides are TGTGCCAGCAGCCCGGGACTAGAGGGTGGGGAGCAGTTCTTC.

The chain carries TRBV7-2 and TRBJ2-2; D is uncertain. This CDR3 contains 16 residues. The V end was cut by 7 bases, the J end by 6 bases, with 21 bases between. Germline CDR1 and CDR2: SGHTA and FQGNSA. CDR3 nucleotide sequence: TGTGCCAGCATACTCCAGCGCGCCGTAAAGTCCGGGGAGCTGTTTTTT. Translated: CASILQRAVKSGELFF.

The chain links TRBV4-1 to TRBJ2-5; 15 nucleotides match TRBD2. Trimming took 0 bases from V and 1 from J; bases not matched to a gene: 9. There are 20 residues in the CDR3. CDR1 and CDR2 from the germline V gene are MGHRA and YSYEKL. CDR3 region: CASSQDPGLAGGGPQETQYF. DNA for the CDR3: TGCGCCAGCAGCCAAGATCCGGGACTAGCGGGAGGAGGCCCCCAAGAGACCCAGTACTTC.

CDR3 DNA sequence: TGTGCCAGCAGGGACCCGAACAGGGCTTATGGCTACACCTTC. Its translation is CASRDPNRAYGYTF. The gene calls are TRBV2 and TRBJ1-2; maybe TRBD1 (6 bases). Germline V lookup: CDR1 SNHLY, CDR2 FYNNEI. The CDR3 totals 14 residues. Trimming removed 6 bases at V and 5 bases at J, with 16 bases between.

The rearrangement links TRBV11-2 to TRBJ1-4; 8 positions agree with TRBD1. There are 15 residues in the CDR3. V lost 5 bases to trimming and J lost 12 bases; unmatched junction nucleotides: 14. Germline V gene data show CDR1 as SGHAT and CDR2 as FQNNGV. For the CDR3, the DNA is TGTGCCAGCAGCCCGGGGGACAGGAACGTCGAGGAACTGTTTTTT. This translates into CASSPGDRNVEELFF.

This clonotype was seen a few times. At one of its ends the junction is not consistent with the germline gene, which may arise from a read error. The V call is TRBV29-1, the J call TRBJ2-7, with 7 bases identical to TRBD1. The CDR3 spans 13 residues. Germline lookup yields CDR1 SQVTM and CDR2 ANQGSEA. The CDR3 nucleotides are TGCAGCGTTAAAGACAGGGCATCCTACGAGCAGTACTTC. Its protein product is CSVKDRASYEQYF.